The 3 T cell receptor beta chains listed next were all sequenced from one sample in a study of blood T cell repertoires in COVID-19. Measured with immunoSEQ multiplex PCR; TCRdb has only the in-frame clones, and not every one. Among roughly 230,000 clones listed, roughly 84% were seen once. Input material: PBMCs or T cells enriched from blood (not recorded which). The receptors were gathered from a woman aged 45-65 years who had been exposed to COVID-19.

The V gene is TRBV5-6, the J gene TRBJ1-2; no clear D. The germline V gene encodes CDR1 SGHDT and CDR2 YYEEEE. The V and J ends lost 5 bases and 5 bases respectively, with 19 bases between them. The CDR3 is 15 residues long. CDR3 coding DNA: TGTGCCAGCAGTAATATTCCGGGGAAAGCGTATGGCTACACCTTC. This translates into CASSNIPGKAYGYTF. The variable domain in full, completed from reference TRBV5-6 and TRBJ1-2, reads DAGVTQSPTHLIKTRGQQVTLRCSPKSGHDTVSWYQQALGQGPQFIFQYYEEEERQRGNFPDRFSGHQFPNYSSELNVNALLLGDSALYLCASSNIPGKAYGYTFGSGTRLTVV.

This clone was observed a handful of times. The gene calls are TRBV5-1 and TRBJ2-2, with 7 bases fitting TRBD2. The CDR3 covers 15 residues. V was pared by 4 bases and J by 4 bases, with 7 bases of the junction left unmatched. In germline, CDR1 is SGHRS, CDR2 YFSETQ. CDR3 nucleotides: TGCGCCAGCAGCGAAGCGGGGCTGGGCACCGGGGAGCTGTTTTTT. It specifies CASSEAGLGTGELFF.

The chain combines TRBV7-2 with TRBJ1-3; D is unclear. This CDR3 is built from 15 residues. Looked up from germline, CDR1 is SGHTA and CDR2 is FQGNSA. Deletions cut 1 base from V and 9 bases from J, with 16 bases between. For the CDR3, the DNA is TGTGCCAGCAGCTTAGGGTCGGGGTCCCGAGGCACCATATATTTT. Residues: CASSLGSGSRGTIYF.